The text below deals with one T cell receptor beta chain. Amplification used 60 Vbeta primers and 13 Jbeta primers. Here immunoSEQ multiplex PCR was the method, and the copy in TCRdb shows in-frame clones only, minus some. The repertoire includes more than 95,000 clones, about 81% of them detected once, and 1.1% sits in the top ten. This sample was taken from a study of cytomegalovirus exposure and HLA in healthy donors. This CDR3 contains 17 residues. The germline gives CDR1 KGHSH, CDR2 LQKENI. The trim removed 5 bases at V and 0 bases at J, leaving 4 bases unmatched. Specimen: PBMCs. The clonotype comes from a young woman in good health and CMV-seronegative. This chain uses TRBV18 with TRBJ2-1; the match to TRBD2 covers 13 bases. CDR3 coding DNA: TGTGCCAGCTCATCGGGACTAGCGGGAACCTCCTACAATGAGCAGTTCTTC. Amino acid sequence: CASSSGLAGTSYNEQFF.